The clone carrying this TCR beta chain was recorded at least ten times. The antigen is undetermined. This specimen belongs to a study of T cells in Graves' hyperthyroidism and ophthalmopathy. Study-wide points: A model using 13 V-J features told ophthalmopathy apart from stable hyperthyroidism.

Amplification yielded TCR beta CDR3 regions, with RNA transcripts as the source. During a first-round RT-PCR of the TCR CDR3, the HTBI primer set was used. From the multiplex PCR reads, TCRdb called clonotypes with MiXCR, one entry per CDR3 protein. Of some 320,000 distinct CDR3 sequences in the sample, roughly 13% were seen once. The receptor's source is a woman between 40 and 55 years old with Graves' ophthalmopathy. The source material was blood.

In nucleotides, the CDR3 is TGCAGTGCTAGAGCATGGGAGACCCAGTACTTC. Amino acid sequence: CSARAWETQYF. The rearrangement links TRBV20-1 to TRBJ2-5; D gene uncertain. CDR3 length: 11 residues. The V end was cut by 1 base, the J end by 5 bases, with 5 bases between. CDR1 is DFQATT, CDR2 SNEGSKA, per germline (reference sequence).